This T cell receptor beta chain came from a study of shared clonotypes between healthy human individuals. Turning to the study itself: The cohort had two women and three men, ages 18 to 49.

Comment on this clone: Its antigen remains unidentified.

The donor population consisted of healthy HIV-negative adults with no recent acute infections or vaccinations. It was across several immunoSEQ plates that each subset's genomic DNA was evenly split. Libraries were prepared by immunoSEQ multiplex PCR; TCRdb keeps only in-frame clonotypes and omits some of them. The sample has millions of clones; around nine tenths are singletons. The study's findings and limits: Sampling covered blood only; tissue repertoires likely differ.

Sample: naive CD4+ T cells sorted from blood. The subset is: CD45RA+ positively selected. The TCR originated in a man aged 18 to 35 in good health.

The DNA for the CDR3 is TGTGCCAGCTCACCCGGACAGGCCCCAGGGGCCAAAAACATTCAGTACTTC. It yields the protein CASSPGQAPGAKNIQYF. The rearrangement joins TRBV18 to TRBJ2-4; 7 nucleotides line up with TRBD1. The germline gives CDR1 KGHSH, CDR2 LQKENI. This CDR3 is 17 amino acids long. Trimming at V came to 3 bases and at J to 1 base, leaving 9 bases not matched to a gene.